A selection of T cell receptor beta chains follows, all from one sample in a study of OX40 agonist ivuxolimab in advanced cancers. Some clones are missing from TCRdb's copy, which holds only in-frame ones; the method was immunoSEQ multiplex PCR. The sample includes 50,000 to 65,000 clones, nearly 95% of them seen just once. Here the sequenced sample was CD4+ or CD8+ T cells sorted from blood, taken in a trial of the OX40 agonist ivuxolimab. These receptors all stem from an adult with an advanced solid tumor such as melanoma, head and neck, liver or kidney cancer. CDR3s include the opening cysteine and the closing phenylalanine or tryptophan. The D gene is left open where the match is weak. Clone size is shown for a subset of rows, as once, few, many or a class of expanded clone.

v_gene: TRBV6-6; abundance: once; j_gene: TRBJ1-4; d_gene: .; len: 16; CDR3nt: TGTGCCAGCAGTTCCAGTGACCGGGAAGTTAATGAAAAACTGTTTTTT; CDR3aa: CASSSSDREVNEKLFF
v_gene: TRBV5-1; abundance: .; j_gene: TRBJ2-6; d_gene: TRBD1; len: 18; CDR3nt: TGCGCCAGCAGCTTTTCGGACAGGGGTCTCTCTGGGGCCAACGTCCTGACTTTC; CDR3aa: CASSFSDRGLSGANVLTF
v_gene: TRBV5-6; abundance: .; j_gene: TRBJ2-7; d_gene: .; len: 18; CDR3nt: TGTGCCAGCAGCTTGTGGGCAGGGACGGCCACAGCGGAACCCGAGCAGTACTTC; CDR3aa: CASSLWAGTATAEPEQYF
v_gene: TRBV7-2; abundance: .; j_gene: TRBJ1-5; d_gene: .; len: 15; CDR3nt: TGTGCCAGCAGCTTAGCAGGATATAGCAATCAGCCCCAGCATTTT; CDR3aa: CASSLAGYSNQPQHF
v_gene: TRBV28; abundance: .; j_gene: TRBJ1-2; d_gene: .; len: 15; CDR3nt: TGTGCCAGCAGTCTGGCCGTCGGCAGTCTGTATGGCTACACCTTC; CDR3aa: CASSLAVGSLYGYTF
v_gene: TRBV28; abundance: .; j_gene: TRBJ2-5; d_gene: .; len: 14; CDR3nt: TGTGCCGGCGAAACCGGGACGCGTCAAGAGACCCAGTACTTC; CDR3aa: CAGETGTRQETQYF
v_gene: TRBV6-4; abundance: .; j_gene: TRBJ2-2; d_gene: TRBD1; len: 14; CDR3nt: TGTGCCAGCAGCAGGACAGGGAACACCGGGGAGCTGTTTTTT; CDR3aa: CASSRTGNTGELFF
v_gene: TRBV11-3; abundance: .; j_gene: TRBJ2-1; d_gene: .; len: 12; CDR3nt: TGTGCCAGCAGCTTAGGTCTGGCTGAGCAGTTCTTC; CDR3aa: CASSLGLAEQFF
v_gene: TRBV7-6; abundance: .; j_gene: TRBJ2-2; d_gene: TRBD2; len: 13; CDR3nt: TGTGCCAGCAGCGGACTAGTCACCGGGGAGCTGTTTTTT; CDR3aa: CASSGLVTGELFF
v_gene: TRBV4-1; abundance: few; j_gene: TRBJ1-1; d_gene: .; len: 15; CDR3nt: TGCGCCAGCAGCCCGTGGACAGACTCGAACACTGAAGCTTTCTTT; CDR3aa: CASSPWTDSNTEAFF
v_gene: TRBV30; abundance: .; j_gene: TRBJ1-2; d_gene: .; len: 12; CDR3nt: TGTGCCTGGAGTGAGTCAGGCTATGGCTACACCTTC; CDR3aa: CAWSESGYGYTF
v_gene: TRBV19; abundance: .; j_gene: TRBJ2-7; d_gene: TRBD1; len: 14; CDR3nt: TGTGCCAGTAGTCCAACAGGGGGCCTCAACGAGCAGTACTTC; CDR3aa: CASSPTGGLNEQYF
v_gene: TRBV2; abundance: .; j_gene: TRBJ1-1; d_gene: TRBD1; len: 13; CDR3nt: TGTGCCAGCAGTGTGCAGGGGGACACTGAAGCTTTCTTT; CDR3aa: CASSVQGDTEAFF
v_gene: TRBV5-6; abundance: .; j_gene: TRBJ2-7; d_gene: .; len: 14; CDR3nt: TGTGCCAGCAGCTTGGGGGACCCCCCCTACGAGCAGTACTTC; CDR3aa: CASSLGDPPYEQYF
v_gene: TRBV27; abundance: .; j_gene: TRBJ2-7; d_gene: TRBD1; len: 12; CDR3nt: TGTGCCACCCGGGACAGGGGAAACGAGCAGTACTTC; CDR3aa: CATRDRGNEQYF
v_gene: TRBV6-6; abundance: .; j_gene: TRBJ2-7; d_gene: .; len: 11; CDR3nt: TGTGCCAGCAAGGAGGGAAACGAGCAGTACTTC; CDR3aa: CASKEGNEQYF
v_gene: TRBV4-2; abundance: .; j_gene: TRBJ1-2; d_gene: .; len: 17; CDR3nt: TGTGCCAGCAGCCAAGAATACGGAACGCTAGCTAACTATGGCTACACCTTC; CDR3aa: CASSQEYGTLANYGYTF
v_gene: TRBV9; abundance: .; j_gene: TRBJ2-7; d_gene: .; len: 15; CDR3nt: TGTGCCAGCAGCCCCTCAGGGACGCCGGCCTACGAGCAGTACTTC; CDR3aa: CASSPSGTPAYEQYF
v_gene: TRBV7-9; abundance: .; j_gene: TRBJ2-1; d_gene: TRBD2; len: 16; CDR3nt: TGTGCCAGCAGAAACCTAGCGGGAAGCTCCTACAATGAGCAGTTCTTC; CDR3aa: CASRNLAGSSYNEQFF
v_gene: TRBV2; abundance: .; j_gene: TRBJ2-1; d_gene: TRBD2; len: 14; CDR3nt: TGTGCCAGCAGATTAGCGGGAGGCTACAATGAGCAGTTCTTC; CDR3aa: CASRLAGGYNEQFF
v_gene: TRBV6-6; abundance: .; j_gene: TRBJ2-7; d_gene: .; len: 14; CDR3nt: TGTGCCAGCAGTTACTCGGCAGCCAACTACGAGCAGTACTTC; CDR3aa: CASSYSAANYEQYF
v_gene: TRBV9; abundance: .; j_gene: TRBJ2-3; d_gene: TRBD2; len: 21; CDR3nt: TGTGCCAGCAGCGCCGACCCGATGACGGGAGGGGTCGGTTCGGGCACAGATACGCAGTATTTT; CDR3aa: CASSADPMTGGVGSGTDTQYF
v_gene: TRBV27; abundance: .; j_gene: TRBJ2-7; d_gene: .; len: 14; CDR3nt: TGTGCCAGCAGTTTATCTTGGGCTACCTACGAGCAGTACTTC; CDR3aa: CASSLSWATYEQYF
v_gene: TRBV2; abundance: .; j_gene: TRBJ2-2; d_gene: .; len: 14; CDR3nt: TGTGCCAGCAGAACAGGGTCGGACACCGGGGAGCTGTTTTTT; CDR3aa: CASRTGSDTGELFF
v_gene: TRBV6-4; abundance: once; j_gene: TRBJ2-3; d_gene: .; len: 16; CDR3nt: TGTGCCAGCAGTGACCCAACCCGGGTTATCAGGGATACGCAGTATTTT; CDR3aa: CASSDPTRVIRDTQYF
v_gene: TRBV9; abundance: .; j_gene: TRBJ1-1; d_gene: .; len: 13; CDR3nt: TGTGCCAGCAGCGAAACAGGATACACTGAAGCTTTCTTT; CDR3aa: CASSETGYTEAFF
v_gene: TRBV4-2; abundance: .; j_gene: TRBJ2-5; d_gene: .; len: 13; CDR3nt: TGTGCCAGCAGCCCGGAGGGAGAGGAGACCCAGTACTTC; CDR3aa: CASSPEGEETQYF
v_gene: TRBV6-5; abundance: .; j_gene: TRBJ1-5; d_gene: .; len: 13; CDR3nt: TGTGCCAGCAGTAACAGGGTTTTTCAGCCCCAGCATTTT; CDR3aa: CASSNRVFQPQHF
v_gene: TRBV11-2; abundance: .; j_gene: TRBJ2-6; d_gene: .; len: 16; CDR3nt: TGTGCCAGCAGCTTAGCGGGAACAGCTGGGGCCAACGTCCTGACTTTC; CDR3aa: CASSLAGTAGANVLTF
v_gene: TRBV15; abundance: .; j_gene: TRBJ2-2; d_gene: .; len: 13; CDR3nt: TGTGCCACCAGCAGAGACCTGACCGGGGAGCTGTTTTTT; CDR3aa: CATSRDLTGELFF
v_gene: TRBV2; abundance: few; j_gene: TRBJ2-1; d_gene: .; len: 14; CDR3nt: TGTGCCAGCGCACTAGGCCTCTCCTACAATGAGCAGTTCTTC; CDR3aa: CASALGLSYNEQFF
v_gene: TRBV9; abundance: .; j_gene: TRBJ2-1; d_gene: TRBD2; len: 16; CDR3nt: TGTGCCAGCAGCGCCGATAGCGGGGGCGGCTACAATGAGCAGTTCTTC; CDR3aa: CASSADSGGGYNEQFF
v_gene: TRBV7-2; abundance: .; j_gene: TRBJ2-2; d_gene: .; len: 13; CDR3nt: TGTGCCAGCAGCTGGGTTATTACCGGGGAGCTGTTTTTT; CDR3aa: CASSWVITGELFF
v_gene: TRBV10-1; abundance: few; j_gene: TRBJ2-7; d_gene: .; len: 14; CDR3nt: TGCGCCAGCAGTGATCCAGGTAGCTCCTACGAGCAGTACTTC; CDR3aa: CASSDPGSSYEQYF
v_gene: TRBV28; abundance: .; j_gene: TRBJ1-3; d_gene: .; len: 15; CDR3nt: TGTGCCAGCAGACGACTGTTAAGCTCTGGAAACACCATATATTTT; CDR3aa: CASRRLLSSGNTIYF
v_gene: TRBV4-1; abundance: .; j_gene: TRBJ2-1; d_gene: .; len: 18; CDR3nt: TGCGCCAGCAGCCAAGAGATAAGGGGCGCGCTCTCCTACAATGAGCAGTTCTTC; CDR3aa: CASSQEIRGALSYNEQFF
v_gene: TRBV5-4; abundance: few; j_gene: TRBJ2-7; d_gene: .; len: 11; CDR3nt: TGTGCCACCACCACAGGCTACGAGCAGTACTTC; CDR3aa: CATTTGYEQYF
v_gene: TRBV4-3; abundance: .; j_gene: TRBJ1-2; d_gene: .; len: 16; CDR3nt: TGCGCCAGCAGCCCTCAGAGAGACATAGGGAACTATGGCTACACCTTC; CDR3aa: CASSPQRDIGNYGYTF
v_gene: TRBV13; abundance: .; j_gene: TRBJ2-5; d_gene: .; len: 13; CDR3nt: TGTGCCAGCAGCCCATCAGGGGACGAGACCCAGTACTTC; CDR3aa: CASSPSGDETQYF
v_gene: TRBV23-1; abundance: .; j_gene: TRBJ2-7; d_gene: .; len: 19; CDR3nt: TGCGCCAGCAACCCCTGCGTCCCCCTATCAGGGGGGCAACCCTACGAGCAGTACTTC; CDR3aa: CASNPCVPLSGGQPYEQYF
v_gene: TRBV5-1; abundance: .; j_gene: TRBJ2-1; d_gene: .; len: 13; CDR3nt: TGCGCCAGCAGCTTGCATTTGGGCAATGAGCAGTTCTTC; CDR3aa: CASSLHLGNEQFF
v_gene: TRBV21-1; abundance: .; j_gene: TRBJ2-2; d_gene: .; len: 15; CDR3nt: TGTGCCAGCAGCAAAGCTGGGCAGAACACCGGGGAGCTGTTTTTT; CDR3aa: CASSKAGQNTGELFF
v_gene: TRBV6-6; abundance: .; j_gene: TRBJ2-7; d_gene: .; len: 13; CDR3nt: TGTGCCAGCAGCGACACCGGCCCCTACGAGCAGTACTTC; CDR3aa: CASSDTGPYEQYF
v_gene: TRBV28; abundance: .; j_gene: TRBJ2-3; d_gene: .; len: 14; CDR3nt: TGTGCCAGCTCATGGGGCGTCGAGACAGATACGCAGTATTTT; CDR3aa: CASSWGVETDTQYF
v_gene: TRBV28; abundance: .; j_gene: TRBJ2-3; d_gene: .; len: 15; CDR3nt: TGTGCCAGCAGTCTAGGTCAGGGCCGGTGGGATACGCAGTATTTT; CDR3aa: CASSLGQGRWDTQYF
v_gene: TRBV19; abundance: once; j_gene: TRBJ2-2; d_gene: .; len: 12; CDR3nt: TGTGCCAGTAGGACTCTCACCGGGGAGCTGTTTTTT; CDR3aa: CASRTLTGELFF
v_gene: TRBV27; abundance: .; j_gene: TRBJ2-7; d_gene: .; len: 13; CDR3nt: TGTGCCAGCAGTCCGGGACGTACCTACGAGCAGTACTTC; CDR3aa: CASSPGRTYEQYF
v_gene: TRBV27; abundance: .; j_gene: TRBJ2-5; d_gene: TRBD2; len: 15; CDR3nt: TGTGCCAGCAGTTTATGGGCGGGAGGGGAGCAGACCCAGTACTTC; CDR3aa: CASSLWAGGEQTQYF
v_gene: TRBV27; abundance: .; j_gene: TRBJ2-3; d_gene: .; len: 15; CDR3nt: TGTGTCAAAGTGGCGGGGGAGGGGGTCACAGATACGCAGTATTTT; CDR3aa: CVKVAGEGVTDTQYF
v_gene: TRBV13; abundance: .; j_gene: TRBJ2-5; d_gene: .; len: 15; CDR3nt: TGTGCCAGCAGCTTAGGTGGTAGCGGAGAGGAGACCCAGTACTTC; CDR3aa: CASSLGGSGEETQYF
v_gene: TRBV5-5; abundance: once; j_gene: TRBJ2-7; d_gene: .; len: 13; CDR3nt: TGTGCCAGCAGCCTCGGGAACTCCTACGAGCAGTACTTC; CDR3aa: CASSLGNSYEQYF
v_gene: TRBV10-3; abundance: .; j_gene: TRBJ2-7; d_gene: .; len: 15; CDR3nt: TGTGCCATCAGACCACAGAGGGCCGGGGCCTACGAGCAGTACTTC; CDR3aa: CAIRPQRAGAYEQYF
v_gene: TRBV20-1; abundance: .; j_gene: TRBJ2-2; d_gene: .; len: 11; CDR3nt: TGCAGTGCTACCTACACCGGGGAGCTGTTTTTT; CDR3aa: CSATYTGELFF
v_gene: TRBV19; abundance: .; j_gene: TRBJ1-5; d_gene: .; len: 14; CDR3nt: TGTGCCACCGTTAGGGGCAGCAAAAATCAGCCCCAGCATTTT; CDR3aa: CATVRGSKNQPQHF
v_gene: TRBV10-1; abundance: .; j_gene: TRBJ2-1; d_gene: TRBD2; len: 15; CDR3nt: TGCGCCAGCAGTGTGACTAGCGGAGCCTACAATGAGCAGTTCTTC; CDR3aa: CASSVTSGAYNEQFF